The sample holds a few counts of the clone carrying this T cell receptor (beta chain). Its target is unknown. Between the trimmed V and J ends, which lost 5 bases and 7 bases, there was a span of 18 bases. This CDR3 comprises 15 residues. The germline gives CDR1 SGHNT, CDR2 YENEEA. The data stem from a study of CD8 T cells in ankylosing spondylitis. Study-wide findings and caveats: Significantly higher representation of disease-linked clones was reported for matched ankylosing spondylitis synovial fluid. Some motif variants had been reported before (in reactive arthritis synovial fluid and blood).

TCRdb re-analysed the 5' RACE reads in MiXCR, keeping a single row per CDR3 protein. The sample lists a few hundred thousand distinct CDR3 sequences, over 8.5% occurring once. Sequencing was performed on blood, either unsorted or a sorted T cell fraction (not recorded which). The TCR was taken from a male donor with ankylosing spondylitis or in good health (not recorded which). The V call is TRBV11-3, the J call TRBJ2-1; maybe TRBD1 (5 bases). In DNA form, the CDR3 reads TGTGCCAGCAGCCCCCCTGGGGCCCGTAGGAATGAGCAGTTCTTC. Translated: CASSPPGARRNEQFF.